Below are 16 T cell receptor beta chains sequenced from a single sample in a study of blood T cell repertoires in COVID-19. TCRdb keeps only in-frame clones here, not all; method: immunoSEQ multiplex PCR. The sample contains 360,000 or so clones, roughly 87% of which appear only once. Material: PBMCs or T cells enriched from blood (not recorded which). These receptors were collected from a woman in her 30s who had recovered from COVID-19.

This clone was observed a single time. The chain couples TRBV19 to TRBJ2-6; D perhaps matches TRBD1 (6 bases). The V end lost 8 bases, the J end lost 2 bases, and 16 bases lay between the germline ends. In germline, CDR1 is LNHDA, CDR2 SQIVND (reference sequence). CDR3 size: 16 residues. The CDR3 nucleotides read TGTGCCAGTCACCCTAAGGGGGTCCCTGGGGCCAACGTCCTGACTTTC. Translation: CASHPKGVPGANVLTF.

The chain recombines TRBV3-1 (or the pseudogene TRBV3-2) with TRBJ2-5; TRBD1 matches 9 bases. CDR1 LGHDT and CDR2 YNNKEL come from the germline V gene (reference sequence). V lost 3 bases to trimming and J lost 3 bases; unmatched junction nucleotides: 5. The length of the CDR3 is 15 residues. The CDR3 nucleotides read TGTGCCAGCAGCCACCCTACAGGGGGCAAAGAGACCCAGTACTTC. Translated: CASSHPTGGKETQYF.

The genes are TRBV11-2 and TRBJ2-7; TRBD2 matches 7 bases. V lost 5 bases to trimming and J lost 6 bases; unmatched junction nucleotides: 13. Germline CDR1 is SGHAT and CDR2 is FQNNGV. This CDR3 is built from 15 residues. This CDR3 is CASSPMGLAEGEQYF. Written as DNA, the CDR3 is TGTGCCAGCAGCCCGATGGGCCTAGCGGAAGGCGAGCAGTACTTC.

The chain couples TRBV10-3 to TRBJ1-2, with 9 bases matching TRBD1. CDR1 and CDR2 from the germline V gene are ENHRY and SYGVKD. Trimming took 5 bases from V and 9 from J; bases not matched to a gene: 16. This CDR3 has 16 residues. For the CDR3, the DNA is TGTGCCATCAGTACCGGAACCGGACAGGGGCTAATACGCTACACCTTC. Translating gives CAISTGTGQGLIRYTF.

The rearrangement joins TRBV5-1 to TRBJ2-5, with D maybe TRBD1 (6 bases). In germline, CDR1 is SGHRS, CDR2 YFSETQ. V was pared by 3 bases and J by 0 bases, with 9 bases between. The CDR3 covers 14 residues. The CDR3 region has the DNA TGCGCCAGCAGCTCCGGACAGTACCAAGAGACCCAGTACTTC. It specifies CASSSGQYQETQYF.

The chain recombines TRBV6-5 with TRBJ1-4; 8 bases are a match to TRBD1. V was clipped by 10 bases and J by 1 base; unmatched bases: 5. Germline values: CDR1 MNHEY, CDR2 SVGAGI. CDR3 size: 14 residues. The chain's CDR3 is CATTDRGTNEKLFF. CDR3 DNA: TGTGCCACAACCGACAGGGGAACTAATGAAAAACTGTTTTTT.

The rearrangement joins TRBV5-6 to TRBJ1-4; D may be TRBD1 (5 bases). Germline values: CDR1 SGHDT, CDR2 YYEEEE. The CDR3 runs to 16 residues. V gave up 4 bases and J gave up 7 bases, with 20 bases separating them. CDR3 in amino acids: CASSLEGPLWGEKLFF. CDR3 DNA: TGTGCCAGCAGCCTGGAGGGGCCCCTGTGGGGTGAAAAACTGTTTTTT.

The chain is built from TRBV28 and TRBJ2-2; 9 nucleotides agree with TRBD2. Germline trimming cut 7 bases from V and 5 bases from J; bases unmatched to any gene: 8. CDR1 and CDR2 (germline): MDHEN, SYDVKM. The CDR3 contains 15 residues. The CDR3 DNA reads TGTGCCAGCATGCTGCGGGAGGGTTGGACCGGGGAGCTGTTTTTT. Residues: CASMLREGWTGELFF.

V and J are TRBV5-1 and TRBJ2-5; 11 bases are a match to TRBD2. CDR3 length equals 18 residues. The junction had 7 bases not matched to a gene; V was cut back by 0 bases and J by 0 bases. Looked up from germline, CDR1 is SGHRS and CDR2 is YFSETQ. The CDR3 DNA reads TGCGCCAGCAGCTTGGGGCCTAGCGGGGGGACGTACCAAGAGACCCAGTACTTC. Translating it yields CASSLGPSGGTYQETQYF. Using reference TRBV5-1 and TRBJ2-5 for the parts outside the CDR3, the full variable domain is KAGVTQTPRYLIKTRGQQVTLSCSPISGHRSVSWYQQTPGQGLQFLFEYFSETQRNKGNFPGRFSGRQFSNSRSEMNVSTLELGDSALYLCASSLGPSGGTYQETQYFGPGTRLLVL.

The chain is built from TRBV28 and TRBJ2-1, with D perhaps matching TRBD1 (6 bases). Trimming took 5 bases from V and 5 from J, leaving 16 bases between them. Germline CDR1 and CDR2: MDHEN and SYDVKM. This CDR3 comprises 15 residues. CDR3 DNA: TGTGCCAGCAGTAACAGGGCAGGCACCAACAATGAGCAGTTCTTC. Its protein product is CASSNRAGTNNEQFF.

CDR3 amino acids: CASSLQTGAGNTEAFF. The CDR3 DNA follows: TGTGCCAGCAGTCTACAGACAGGGGCGGGGAACACTGAAGCTTTCTTT. The rearrangement uses TRBV27 and TRBJ1-1; TRBD1 matches 8 bases. CDR3 size: 16 residues. CDR1 is MNHEY and CDR2 is SMNVEV in the germline V gene (reference sequence). V was pared by 5 bases and J by 1 base, with 9 bases of the junction left unmatched.

The rearrangement joins TRBV9 to TRBJ2-2, with a weak D call TRBD2 (5 bases). Trimming pared 4 bases from V and 6 bases from J, leaving 13 bases between. In germline, CDR1 is SGDLS, CDR2 YYNGEE. The CDR3 spans 14 residues. For the CDR3, the DNA is TGTGCCAGCAGCCCGAGGGATCTCGCCGGGGAGCTGTTTTTT. This gives the protein CASSPRDLAGELFF.

This clone was observed a handful of times. V is TRBV28 and J is TRBJ1-6; D is possibly TRBD1 (6 bases). This CDR3 is built from 14 residues. Trimming removed 8 bases at V and 10 bases at J, with 18 bases between. The germline V gene has CDR1 MDHEN and CDR2 SYDVKM. The CDR3 is CASLFTQGSSPLHF. For the CDR3, the DNA is TGTGCCAGCCTCTTCACCCAGGGGTCCTCACCCCTCCACTTT.

Only one count was recorded for this clone. The chain links TRBV6-5 to TRBJ2-1, with D possibly being TRBD1 (6 bases). The germline V gene has CDR1 MNHEY and CDR2 SVGAGI. Trimming took off 7 bases at V and 6 bases at J, with 13 bases between the two ends. This CDR3 region has 13 residues. DNA of the CDR3: TGTGCCAGCACCCAGGGGCTTTTCAATGAGCAGTTCTTC. Translating it yields CASTQGLFNEQFF.

This chain links TRBV4-1 with TRBJ1-6, with 8 bases aligning to TRBD1. Germline V gene lookup returns CDR1 MGHRA and CDR2 YSYEKL. The CDR3 spans 18 residues. V trimming: 0 bases; J trimming: 1 base; junction bases outside the gene matches: 5. CDR3 sequence reads: CASSQEGTGGSYNSPLHF. As DNA, the CDR3 is TGCGCCAGCAGCCAAGAAGGAACAGGGGGTTCCTATAATTCACCCCTCCACTTT.

This clone appeared a single time. The rearrangement joins TRBV5-4 to TRBJ2-1, with D hard to call. This CDR3 has 12 amino acids. Germline V gene data show CDR1 as SGHNT and CDR2 as YYREEE (reference sequence). Trimming removed 2 bases from V and 5 bases from J, with 5 bases in between. DNA of the CDR3: TGTGCCAGCAGCTTTAGTAACAATGAGCAGTTCTTC. Encoded protein: CASSFSNNEQFF.